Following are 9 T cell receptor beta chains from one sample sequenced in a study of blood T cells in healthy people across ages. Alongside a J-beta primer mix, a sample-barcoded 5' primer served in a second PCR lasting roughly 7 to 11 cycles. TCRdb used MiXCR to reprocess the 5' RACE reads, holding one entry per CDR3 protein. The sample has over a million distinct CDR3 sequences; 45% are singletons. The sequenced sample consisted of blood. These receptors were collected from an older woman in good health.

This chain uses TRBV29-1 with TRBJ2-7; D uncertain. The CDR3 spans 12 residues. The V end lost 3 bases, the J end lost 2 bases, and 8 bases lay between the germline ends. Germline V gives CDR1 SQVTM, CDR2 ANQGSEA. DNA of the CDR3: TGCAGCGTTGAGTCCGATACCTACGAGCAGTACTTC. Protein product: CSVESDTYEQYF.

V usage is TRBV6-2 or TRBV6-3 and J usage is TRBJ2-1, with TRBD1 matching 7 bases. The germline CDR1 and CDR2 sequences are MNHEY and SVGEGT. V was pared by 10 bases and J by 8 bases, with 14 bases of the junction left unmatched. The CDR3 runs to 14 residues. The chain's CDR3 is CATSWAGGGDEQFF. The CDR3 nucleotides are TGTGCCACCTCGTGGGCAGGGGGTGGGGATGAGCAGTTCTTC.

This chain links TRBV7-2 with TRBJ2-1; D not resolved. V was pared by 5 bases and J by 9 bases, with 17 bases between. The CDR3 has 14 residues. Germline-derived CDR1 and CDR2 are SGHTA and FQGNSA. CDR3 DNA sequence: TGTGCCAGCAGCCGAAAAGTTGTCGCTGGTGAGCAGTTCTTC. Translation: CASSRKVVAGEQFF.

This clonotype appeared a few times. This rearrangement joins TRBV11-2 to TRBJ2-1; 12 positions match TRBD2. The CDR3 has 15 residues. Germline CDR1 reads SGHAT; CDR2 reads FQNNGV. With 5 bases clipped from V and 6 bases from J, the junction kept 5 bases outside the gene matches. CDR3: CASSAGTSGFNEQFF. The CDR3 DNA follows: TGTGCCAGCAGCGCCGGGACTAGCGGGTTCAATGAGCAGTTCTTC.

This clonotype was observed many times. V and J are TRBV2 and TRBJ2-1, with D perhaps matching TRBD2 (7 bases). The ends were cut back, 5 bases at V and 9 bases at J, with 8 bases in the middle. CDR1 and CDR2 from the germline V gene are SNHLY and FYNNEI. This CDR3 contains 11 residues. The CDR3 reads CASSRGGEQFF. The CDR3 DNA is TGTGCCAGCAGTAGGGGGGGTGAGCAGTTCTTC. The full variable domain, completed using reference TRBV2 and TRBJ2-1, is EPEVTQTPSHQVTQMGQEVILRCVPISNHLYFYWYRQILGQKVEFLVSFYNNEISEKSEIFDDQFSVERPDGSNFTLKIRSTKLEDSAMYFCASSRGGEQFFGPGTRLTVL.

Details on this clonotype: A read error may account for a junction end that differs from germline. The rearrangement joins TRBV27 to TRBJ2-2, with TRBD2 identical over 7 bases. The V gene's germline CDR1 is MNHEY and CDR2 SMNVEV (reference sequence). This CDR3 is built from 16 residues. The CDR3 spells CASSLGASGYTGELFF. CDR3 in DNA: TGTGCTAGCAGTTTAGGGGCTAGCGGTTACACCGGGGAGCTGTTTTTT.

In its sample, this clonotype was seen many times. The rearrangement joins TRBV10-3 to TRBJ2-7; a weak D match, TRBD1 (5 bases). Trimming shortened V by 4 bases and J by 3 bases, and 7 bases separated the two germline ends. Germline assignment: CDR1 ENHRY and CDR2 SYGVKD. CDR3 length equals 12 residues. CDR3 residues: CAISADSYEQYF. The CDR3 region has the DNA TGTGCCATCAGTGCAGACAGCTACGAGCAGTACTTC.

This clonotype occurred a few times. As DNA, the CDR3 is TGTGCCAGCAGTTTATCAGGGAACACCGGGGAGCTGTTTTTT. This gives the protein CASSLSGNTGELFF. V is TRBV28 and J is TRBJ2-2, with no clear D. The CDR3 is made up of 14 amino acids. Germline values: CDR1 MDHEN, CDR2 SYDVKM. Trimming left V 1 base short and J 1 base short, with 4 bases between.

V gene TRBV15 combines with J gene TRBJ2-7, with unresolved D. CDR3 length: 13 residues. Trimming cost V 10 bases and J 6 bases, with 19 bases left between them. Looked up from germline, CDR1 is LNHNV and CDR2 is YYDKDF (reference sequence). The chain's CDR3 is CASQREPPAEQYF. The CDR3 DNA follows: TGTGCCAGCCAGAGAGAACCCCCGGCCGAGCAGTACTTC.